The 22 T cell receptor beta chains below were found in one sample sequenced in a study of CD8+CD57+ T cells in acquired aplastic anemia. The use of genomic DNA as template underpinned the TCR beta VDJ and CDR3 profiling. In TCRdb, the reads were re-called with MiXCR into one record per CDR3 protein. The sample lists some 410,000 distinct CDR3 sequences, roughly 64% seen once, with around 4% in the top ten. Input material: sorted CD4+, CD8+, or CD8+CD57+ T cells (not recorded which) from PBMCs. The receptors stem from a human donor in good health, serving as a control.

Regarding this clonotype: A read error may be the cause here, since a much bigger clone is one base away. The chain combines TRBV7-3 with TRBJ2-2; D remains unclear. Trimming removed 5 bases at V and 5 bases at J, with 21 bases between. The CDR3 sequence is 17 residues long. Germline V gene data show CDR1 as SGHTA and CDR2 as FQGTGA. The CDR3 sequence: CASSHNLKSSGTGELFF. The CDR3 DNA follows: TGTGCCAGCAGCCATAATCTCAAATCGTCTGGGACCGGGGAGCTGTTTTTT.

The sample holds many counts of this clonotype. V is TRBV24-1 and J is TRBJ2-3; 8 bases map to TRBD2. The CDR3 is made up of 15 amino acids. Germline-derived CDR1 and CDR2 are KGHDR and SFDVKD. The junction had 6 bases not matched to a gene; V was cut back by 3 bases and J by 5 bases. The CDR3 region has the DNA TGTGCCACCAGTGATAGCGGGGGCATGGTAGATACGCAGTATTTT. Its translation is CATSDSGGMVDTQYF.

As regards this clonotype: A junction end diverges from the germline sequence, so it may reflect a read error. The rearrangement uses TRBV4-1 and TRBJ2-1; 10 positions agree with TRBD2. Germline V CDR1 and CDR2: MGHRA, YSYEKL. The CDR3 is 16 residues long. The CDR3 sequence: CASSQEWLAGANEQFF. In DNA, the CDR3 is TGCGCCAGCAGTCAAGAGTGGCTAGCGGGAGCAAATGAGCAGTTCTTC.

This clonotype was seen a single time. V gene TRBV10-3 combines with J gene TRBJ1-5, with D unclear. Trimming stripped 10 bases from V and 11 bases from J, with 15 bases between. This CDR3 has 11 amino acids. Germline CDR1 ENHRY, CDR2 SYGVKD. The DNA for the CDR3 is TGTGCCAGCGGGGAGCAAGAGACCCAGCATTTT. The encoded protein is CASGEQETQHF.

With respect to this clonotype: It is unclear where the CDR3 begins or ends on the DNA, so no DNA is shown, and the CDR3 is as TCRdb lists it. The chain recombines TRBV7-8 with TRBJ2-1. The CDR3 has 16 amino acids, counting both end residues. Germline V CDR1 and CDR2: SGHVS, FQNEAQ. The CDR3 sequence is CASSLANYGYTFGQFF.

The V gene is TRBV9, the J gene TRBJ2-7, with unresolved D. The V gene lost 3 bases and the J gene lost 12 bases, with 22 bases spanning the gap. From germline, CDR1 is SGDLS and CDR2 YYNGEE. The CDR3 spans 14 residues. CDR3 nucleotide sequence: TGTGCCAGCAGCGAGTCGAACGAGAGGACCAGTACGTACTTC. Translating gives CASSESNERTSTYF. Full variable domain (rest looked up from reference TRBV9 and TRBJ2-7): DSGVTQTPKHLITATGQRVTLRCSPRSGDLSVYWYQQSLDQGLQFLIQYYNGEERAKGNILERFSAQQFPDLHSELNLSSLELGDSALYFCASSESNERTSTYFGPGTRLTVT.

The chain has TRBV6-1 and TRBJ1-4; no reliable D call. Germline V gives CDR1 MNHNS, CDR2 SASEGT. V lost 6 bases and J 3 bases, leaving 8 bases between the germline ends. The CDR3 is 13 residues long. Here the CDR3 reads CASREGSNEKLFF. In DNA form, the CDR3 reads TGTGCCAGCAGGGAGGGTTCTAATGAAAAACTGTTTTTT.

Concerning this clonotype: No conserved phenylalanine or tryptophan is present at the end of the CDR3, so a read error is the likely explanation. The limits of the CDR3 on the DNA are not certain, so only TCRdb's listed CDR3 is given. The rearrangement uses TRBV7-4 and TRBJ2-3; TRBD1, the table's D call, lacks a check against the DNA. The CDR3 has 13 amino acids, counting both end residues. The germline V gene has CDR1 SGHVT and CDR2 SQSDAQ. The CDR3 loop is CASRGGGTGTQDL.

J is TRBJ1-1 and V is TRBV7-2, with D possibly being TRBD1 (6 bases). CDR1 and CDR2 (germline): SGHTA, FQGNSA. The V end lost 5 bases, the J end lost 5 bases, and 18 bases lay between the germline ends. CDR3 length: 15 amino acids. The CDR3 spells CASSPSLGAYTEAFF. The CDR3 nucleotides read TGTGCCAGCAGCCCATCTCTGGGGGCGTATACTGAAGCTTTCTTT.

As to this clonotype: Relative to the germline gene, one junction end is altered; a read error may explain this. The CDR3 loop is CASGAGELSVGQGF. The DNA of the CDR3 is TGTGCTAGCGGCGCGGGTGAGCTTTCCGTTGGGCAGGGCTTC. The chain carries TRBV7-9 and TRBJ2-1; possible D gene TRBD2, 6 bases. Germline CDR1 is SEHNR and CDR2 is FQNEAQ (reference sequence). This CDR3 has 14 residues.

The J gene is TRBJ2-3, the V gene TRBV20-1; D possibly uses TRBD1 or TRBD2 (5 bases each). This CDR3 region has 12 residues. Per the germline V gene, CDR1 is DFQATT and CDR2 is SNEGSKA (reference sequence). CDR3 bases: TGCAGCGCTGAGGGGCTGACTGATACGCAGTATTTT. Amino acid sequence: CSAEGLTDTQYF.

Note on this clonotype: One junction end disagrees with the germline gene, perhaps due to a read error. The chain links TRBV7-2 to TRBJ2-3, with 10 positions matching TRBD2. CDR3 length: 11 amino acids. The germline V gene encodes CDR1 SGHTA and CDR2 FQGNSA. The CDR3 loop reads CASSLSSGRTF. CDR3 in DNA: TGTGCCAGCAGCTTAAGTAGCGGGAGGACCTTT.

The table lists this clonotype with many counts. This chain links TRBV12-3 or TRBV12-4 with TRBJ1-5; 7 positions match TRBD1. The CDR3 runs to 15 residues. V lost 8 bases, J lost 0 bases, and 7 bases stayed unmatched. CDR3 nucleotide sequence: TGTGCCAGCGTTAACAGGGGAGGTAGCAATCAGCCCCAGCATTTT. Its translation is CASVNRGGSNQPQHF.

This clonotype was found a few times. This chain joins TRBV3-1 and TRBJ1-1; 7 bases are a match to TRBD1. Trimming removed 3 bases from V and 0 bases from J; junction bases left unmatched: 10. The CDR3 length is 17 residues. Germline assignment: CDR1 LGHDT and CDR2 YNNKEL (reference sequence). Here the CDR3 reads CASSQTGLLYMNTEAFF. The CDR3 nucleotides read TGTGCCAGCAGCCAGACAGGGCTTTTATACATGAACACTGAAGCTTTCTTT. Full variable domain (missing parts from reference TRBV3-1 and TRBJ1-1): DTAVSQTPKYLVTQMGNDKSIKCEQNLGHDTMYWYKQDSKKFLKIMFSYNNKELIINETVPNRFSPKSPDKAHLNLHINSLELGDSAVYFCASSQTGLLYMNTEAFFGQGTRLTVV.

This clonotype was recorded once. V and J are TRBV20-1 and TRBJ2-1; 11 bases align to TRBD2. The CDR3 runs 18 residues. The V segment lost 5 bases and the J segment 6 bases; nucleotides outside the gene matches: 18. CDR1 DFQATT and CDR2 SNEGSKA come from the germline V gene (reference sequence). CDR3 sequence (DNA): TGCAGTGCTCGGTCCGGGACTAGCGGAAAATTGCTCTTCAATGAGCAGTTCTTC. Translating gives CSARSGTSGKLLFNEQFF.

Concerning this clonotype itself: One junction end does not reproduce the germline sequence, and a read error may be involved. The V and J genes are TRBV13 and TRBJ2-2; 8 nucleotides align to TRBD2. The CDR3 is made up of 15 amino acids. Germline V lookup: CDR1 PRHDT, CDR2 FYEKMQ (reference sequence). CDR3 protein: CAISGRGGQGGELFF. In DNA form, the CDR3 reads TGTGCCATCAGCGGACGCGGGGGGCAGGGCGGGGAGCTGTTTTTT.

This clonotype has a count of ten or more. CDR3 amino acids: CASATSGRSYEQYF. In DNA form, the CDR3 reads TGCGCCAGCGCCACTTCGGGCCGCAGCTACGAGCAGTACTTC. The chain carries TRBV5-1 and TRBJ2-7; no clear D. The CDR3 runs 14 residues. V was shortened by 7 bases and J by 3 bases, with 17 bases between the two germline ends. Germline assignment: CDR1 SGHRS and CDR2 YFSETQ.

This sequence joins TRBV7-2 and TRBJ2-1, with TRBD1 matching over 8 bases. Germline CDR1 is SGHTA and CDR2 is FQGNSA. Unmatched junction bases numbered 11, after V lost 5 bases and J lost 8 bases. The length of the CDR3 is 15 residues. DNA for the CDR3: TGTGCCAGCAGCCAACCGGCACAGGGGGGACATGAGCAGTTCTTC. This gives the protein CASSQPAQGGHEQFF.

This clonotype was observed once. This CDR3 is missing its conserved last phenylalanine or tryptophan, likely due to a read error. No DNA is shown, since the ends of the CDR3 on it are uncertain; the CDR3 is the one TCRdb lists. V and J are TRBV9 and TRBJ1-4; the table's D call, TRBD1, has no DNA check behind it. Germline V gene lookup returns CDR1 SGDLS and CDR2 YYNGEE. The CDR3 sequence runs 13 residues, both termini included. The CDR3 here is CASSVESAPKLEV.

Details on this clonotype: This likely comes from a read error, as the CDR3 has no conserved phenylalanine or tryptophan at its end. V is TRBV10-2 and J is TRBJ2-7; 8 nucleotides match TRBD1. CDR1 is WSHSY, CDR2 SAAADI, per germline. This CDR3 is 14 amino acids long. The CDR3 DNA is TGTGCCGCCATCCCCCTGGACAGGGCCGGCGAGCAGTACCTC. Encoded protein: CAAIPLDRAGEQYL.

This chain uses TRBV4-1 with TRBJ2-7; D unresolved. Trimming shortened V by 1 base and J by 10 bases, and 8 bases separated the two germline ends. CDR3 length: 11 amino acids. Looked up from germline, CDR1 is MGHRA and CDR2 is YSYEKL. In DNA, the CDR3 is TGCGCCAGCAGCCAAGTGTACGGACAGTACTTC. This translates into CASSQVYGQYF.

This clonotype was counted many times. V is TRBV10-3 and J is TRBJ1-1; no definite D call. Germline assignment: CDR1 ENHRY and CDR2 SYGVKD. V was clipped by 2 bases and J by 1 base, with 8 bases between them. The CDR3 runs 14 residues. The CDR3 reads CAISEVAGNTEAFF. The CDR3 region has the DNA TGTGCCATCAGTGAGGTCGCGGGGAACACTGAAGCTTTCTTT.